This paragraph covers one T cell receptor (beta chain) sequence. The target antigen is unknown. In the original workflow: ImmunoSEQ yielded junction-only sequences lacking quality scores, so filtering differed. Clones were sequenced by immunoSEQ multiplex PCR, and TCRdb holds only the in-frame ones, with some missing. The V and J calls and the clone size are those of that table, but D and trimming were determined from the DNA. The data show 1,400,000 or so clones, approximately 98.5% seen once. The CDR3 is 14 residues long. V was pared by 9 bases and J by 2 bases, with 8 bases of the junction left unmatched. Per germline, CDR1 ENHRY and CDR2 SYGVKD. Donors were Caucasian adults residing in Nashville, Tennessee, USA. The record originates from a study of shared clonotypes between healthy human individuals. Findings and limits, study-wide: Memory subsets generally showed lower estimated richness than naive subsets.

The TCR was taken from a man under 40 in good health. The chain couples TRBV10-3 to TRBJ2-7; 9 bases agree with TRBD1. The sequenced sample consisted of naive CD4+ T cells sorted from blood. This sample's subset: CD45RA+ positively selected. The CDR3 sequence: CAIQRDRATYEQYF. The CDR3 nucleotides read TGTGCCATACAAAGGGACAGGGCAACCTACGAGCAGTACTTC.